This T cell receptor (beta chain) was sequenced during a study of identifying expanded T cells in peripheral blood. The V segment lost 3 bases and the J segment 5 bases; nucleotides outside the gene matches: 5. This CDR3 is 15 amino acids long. The germline gives CDR1 MGHDK, CDR2 SYGVNS. The table came from immunoSEQ multiplex PCR; TCRdb's copy has only in-frame clones and leaves some out. The sample holds about 83,000 clones, about 88% seen once. The chain combines TRBV25-1 with TRBJ2-1; 9 bases agree with TRBD1. This receptor was obtained from a person aged 18-70 years in good health. Sequences were obtained from blood. The CDR3 spells CASSDWGQGNNEQFF. In DNA, the CDR3 is TGTGCCAGCAGTGATTGGGGACAGGGTAACAATGAGCAGTTCTTC.